The next 24 T cell receptor beta chains were all read from a single sample in a study of T cell clonotyping in hematopoietic cell transplantation. Profiled with immunoSEQ multiplex PCR; TCRdb holds only in-frame clones, not every one. Of 9,500 to 12,000 clones listed, under 90% are singletons. This sample comprised PBMCs, obtained 180 days after allogeneic stem cell transplant. These receptors all stem from a male patient aged 60-70 years who had an allogeneic stem cell transplant from an unrelated donor, so the T cells may come from the graft donor. Some clones in this sample may be carry-over from other donors' samples.

J is TRBJ1-5 and V is TRBV6-6, with TRBD1 as a possible D gene (5 bases). The length of the CDR3 is 13 residues. Germline V gene lookup returns CDR1 MNHNY and CDR2 SVGAGI (reference sequence). V shed 5 bases and J shed 4 bases, with 9 bases lying between them. The CDR3 bases are TGTGCCAGCAGTCCAGGGCCTAATCAGCCCCAGCATTTT. It yields the protein CASSPGPNQPQHF.

This clone was seen a single time. This rearrangement joins TRBV11-2 to TRBJ1-4; D gene uncertain. The germline CDR1 and CDR2 sequences are SGHAT and FQNNGV. Trimming took 3 bases from V and 7 from J, leaving 9 bases between them. There are 13 residues in the CDR3. The CDR3 nucleotides are TGTGCCAGCAGCTTGTCTACGGGTGAAAAACTGTTTTTT. It encodes CASSLSTGEKLFF.

The chain combines TRBV4-1 with TRBJ1-6; 7 nucleotides line up with TRBD1. Germline CDR1 is MGHRA and CDR2 is YSYEKL. This CDR3 comprises 17 residues. J lost 4 bases, V lost 6 bases, and 12 bases had no gene match. The CDR3 is CASRQTVVRGYNSPLHF. CDR3 nucleotides: TGCGCCAGCAGACAAACCGTCGTCAGGGGGTATAATTCACCCCTCCACTTT.

This clone is a singleton in its sample. The chain links TRBV5-1 to TRBJ2-2; D is possibly TRBD1 or TRBD2 (5 bases each). This CDR3 spans 15 amino acids. Trimming left V 3 bases short and J 0 bases short, with 9 bases between. The germline gives CDR1 SGHRS, CDR2 YFSETQ. Here the CDR3 DNA reads TGCGCCAGCAGCTCCACGGGGCCGAACACCGGGGAGCTGTTTTTT. Translation gives CASSSTGPNTGELFF.

The chain links TRBV19 to TRBJ2-2; D remains unclear. The CDR3 runs to 15 residues. CDR1 and CDR2 (germline): LNHDA, SQIVND (reference sequence). V lost 5 bases and J lost 4, with 14 bases in between. The CDR3 loop is CASSPSTSGTGELFF. The CDR3 coding sequence is TGTGCCAGTAGTCCCTCTACGTCCGGCACCGGGGAGCTGTTTTTT. Drawing the rest from reference TRBV19 and TRBJ2-2, the complete variable domain is DGGITQSPKYLFRKEGQNVTLSCEQNLNHDAMYWYRQDPGQGLRLIYYSQIVNDFQKGDIAEGYSVSREKKESFPLTVTSAQKNPTAFYLCASSPSTSGTGELFFGEGSRLTVL.

This clone was seen only once. This chain connects TRBV14 to TRBJ1-1; D unclear. The CDR3 is 15 amino acids. The germline gives CDR1 SGHDN, CDR2 FVKESK. With 5 bases removed from V and 4 bases from J, the gap between germline ends came to 17 bases. The DNA of the CDR3 is TGTGCCAGCAGCTCCCCTCCCGAACAGTCCACTGAAGCTTTCTTT. Residues: CASSSPPEQSTEAFF.

V gene TRBV7-9 combines with J gene TRBJ2-7, with D unclear. The CDR3 is 14 amino acids. Germline CDR1 and CDR2: SEHNR and FQNEAQ (reference sequence). The V and J ends lost 1 base and 3 bases respectively, with 10 bases between them. In DNA, the CDR3 is TGTGCCAGCAGCTTAGGAGGAGTCCTCTACGAGCAGTACTTC. It specifies CASSLGGVLYEQYF.

The chain joins TRBV6-1 to TRBJ2-7; 7 bases map to TRBD1. V shed 3 bases and J 2 bases; nucleotides not matched to a gene: 4. Germline V gene data show CDR1 as MNHNS and CDR2 as SASEGT. CDR3 size: 14 residues. In DNA form, the CDR3 reads TGTGCCAGCAGTGAGAACAGGGGAACCTACGAGCAGTACTTC. Its translation: CASSENRGTYEQYF.

CDR3 sequence: CATRFESGSETQYF. The CDR3 DNA is TGCGCCACCCGATTTGAGAGTGGGTCAGAGACCCAGTACTTC. The V and J genes are TRBV5-1 and TRBJ2-5; unclear D gene. Germline CDR1 SGHRS, CDR2 YFSETQ. V lost 9 bases to trimming and J lost 4 bases, with 19 bases between them. The CDR3 runs to 14 residues.

The chain links TRBV14 to TRBJ2-3; D call uncertain. Trimming removed 11 bases at V and 4 bases at J, with 13 bases between. The CDR3 consists of 12 residues. Germline CDR1 and CDR2: SGHDN and FVKESK. The CDR3 DNA sequence: TGTGCCGCTACGTCGGTGGCAGATACGCAGTATTTT. Its protein product is CAATSVADTQYF.

The V call is TRBV2, the J call TRBJ1-2; perhaps TRBD1 as D (5 bases). Germline V CDR1 and CDR2: SNHLY, FYNNEI. Trimming stripped 2 bases from V and 5 bases from J, with 12 bases between. The CDR3 spans 14 residues. The CDR3 nucleotides are TGTGCCAGCAGTGAACTCAGGGAAGTATATGGCTACACCTTC. It translates to CASSELREVYGYTF.

The DNA of the CDR3 is TGTGCCAGCACCAAATCAAGCTCCTACGAGCAGTACTTC. Encoded protein: CASTKSSSYEQYF. The rearrangement joins TRBV6-1 to TRBJ2-7; D unclear. This CDR3 is 13 amino acids long. V dropped 7 bases and J dropped 0 bases, with 10 bases sitting between them. CDR1 and CDR2 from the germline V gene are MNHNS and SASEGT.

This chain connects TRBV4-2 to TRBJ2-3; 12 bases line up with TRBD2. Germline CDR1 and CDR2: LGHNA and YNFKEQ. This CDR3 spans 16 amino acids. V was pared by 5 bases and J by 2 bases, with 5 bases of the junction left unmatched. In DNA, the CDR3 is TGTGCCAGCAGCTCGTCTAGCGGGGGGGCCACAGATACGCAGTATTTT. It specifies CASSSSSGGATDTQYF.

V usage is TRBV19 and J usage is TRBJ1-5, with a possible D match to TRBD1 (6 bases). Trimming shortened V by 7 bases and J by 0 bases, and 22 bases separated the two germline ends. Germline CDR1 is LNHDA and CDR2 is SQIVND (reference sequence). The CDR3 length is 18 residues. The CDR3 DNA reads TGTGCCAGTACCCCCTCGGAGGGGGGCAGGTTTAGCAATCAGCCCCAGCATTTT. This encodes CASTPSEGGRFSNQPQHF.

The chain is built from TRBV4-2 and TRBJ2-4; the D gene could be TRBD1 or TRBD2 (6 bases each). Germline V gene data show CDR1 as LGHNA and CDR2 as YNFKEQ. The CDR3 runs to 16 residues. Trimming removed 0 bases at V and 5 bases at J, with 14 bases between. CDR3 coding DNA: TGTGCCAGCAGCCAAGATTTGGGCCGGGGGCAAAACATTCAGTACTTC. It encodes CASSQDLGRGQNIQYF.

The chain recombines TRBV19 with TRBJ1-5, with 8 bases lining up with TRBD1. J gave up 7 bases and V 3 bases, and 14 bases lay outside the gene matches. Germline V gene lookup returns CDR1 LNHDA and CDR2 SQIVND (reference sequence). There are 17 residues in the CDR3. CDR3 sequence reads: CASSIRPQDRARQPQHF. As DNA, the CDR3 is TGTGCCAGTAGTATCCGACCCCAGGACAGGGCGAGGCAGCCCCAGCATTTT.

The chain uses TRBV9 and TRBJ2-1; no clear D. There are 15 residues in the CDR3. The V end was cut by 2 bases, the J end by 0 bases, with 9 bases between. Germline lookup yields CDR1 SGDLS and CDR2 YYNGEE. CDR3 nucleotide sequence: TGTGCCAGCAGCGTCGAGTCGGTCTCCTACAATGAGCAGTTCTTC. Translated: CASSVESVSYNEQFF.

The rearrangement joins TRBV7-9 to TRBJ2-1; D unresolved. Germline V gene data show CDR1 as SEHNR and CDR2 as FQNEAQ (reference sequence). There are 15 residues in the CDR3. V dropped 1 base and J dropped 0 bases, with 7 bases sitting between them. For the CDR3, the DNA is TGTGCCAGCAGCTTAGACGGGCTCTCCTACAATGAGCAGTTCTTC. Translating gives CASSLDGLSYNEQFF.

The J gene is TRBJ2-5, the V gene TRBV11-2; 7 bases agree with TRBD1. Germline V gene data show CDR1 as SGHAT and CDR2 as FQNNGV. CDR3 length: 16 amino acids. V was clipped by 4 bases and J by 2 bases; unmatched bases: 10. The CDR3 is CASSSKGQKKQETQYF. The CDR3 nucleotides are TGTGCCAGCAGCTCCAAGGGACAGAAGAAGCAAGAGACCCAGTACTTC. Full variable domain (remainder filled in from reference TRBV11-2 and TRBJ2-5): EAGVAQSPRYKIIEKRQSVAFWCNPISGHATLYWYQQILGQGPKLLIQFQNNGVVDDSQLPKDRFSAERLKGVDSTLKIQPAKLEDSAVYLCASSSKGQKKQETQYFGPGTRLLVL.

V usage is TRBV29-1 and J usage is TRBJ2-3; 7 bases align to TRBD2. CDR3 length: 13 residues. The germline V gene has CDR1 SQVTM and CDR2 ANQGSEA. V was pared by 7 bases and J by 1 base, with 5 bases of the junction left unmatched. CDR3: CSAERGGTDTQYF. For the CDR3, the DNA is TGCAGCGCCGAACGGGGGGGCACAGATACGCAGTATTTT.

The rearrangement joins TRBV5-8 to TRBJ2-7, with D perhaps matching TRBD2 (5 bases). V gave up 1 base and J gave up 4 bases, with 6 bases separating them. Germline lookup yields CDR1 SGHTS and CDR2 YDEGEE. The CDR3 spans 12 residues. The CDR3 loop reads CASSLRRYEQYF. In DNA, the CDR3 is TGTGCCAGCAGCTTGCGGAGGTACGAGCAGTACTTC.

V and J are TRBV5-1 and TRBJ2-5; D is perhaps TRBD2 (5 bases). V was trimmed by 4 bases and J by 5 bases, leaving 18 bases between them. Germline assignment: CDR1 SGHRS and CDR2 YFSETQ. The CDR3 has 15 residues. DNA for the CDR3: TGCGCCAGCAGCCCTAAGGGAGCTAATGGGGAGACCCAGTACTTC. Translation: CASSPKGANGETQYF.

The V call is TRBV19, the J call TRBJ1-5; TRBD1 aligns across 8 bases. Losses at the gene ends were 6 bases for V and 2 bases for J; bases not matched to a gene: 6. The germline V gene encodes CDR1 LNHDA and CDR2 SQIVND (reference sequence). The CDR3 sequence is 15 residues long. CDR3 region: CASSRGQAGNQPQHF. In DNA form, the CDR3 reads TGTGCCAGTAGCCGGGGACAGGCGGGCAATCAGCCCCAGCATTTT.

The V gene is TRBV4-1, the J gene TRBJ1-1, with 9 bases lining up with TRBD1. CDR1 and CDR2 from the germline V gene are MGHRA and YSYEKL. The CDR3 is made up of 17 amino acids. With V trimmed by 5 bases and J by 1 base, 11 bases remained unmatched. CDR3 residues: CASSELWPDRGNTEAFF. CDR3 in DNA: TGCGCCAGCAGCGAACTTTGGCCGGACAGGGGGAACACTGAAGCTTTCTTT.